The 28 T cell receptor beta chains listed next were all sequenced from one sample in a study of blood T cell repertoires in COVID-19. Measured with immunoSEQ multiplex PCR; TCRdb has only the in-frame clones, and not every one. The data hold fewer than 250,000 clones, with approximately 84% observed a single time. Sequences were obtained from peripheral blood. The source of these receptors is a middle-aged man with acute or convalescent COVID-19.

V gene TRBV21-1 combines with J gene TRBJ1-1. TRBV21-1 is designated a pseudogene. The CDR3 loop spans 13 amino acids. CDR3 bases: TGTGCCAGCAGCCGGGACTTCGTGGCTGAAGCTTTCTTT. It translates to CASSRDFVAEAFF.

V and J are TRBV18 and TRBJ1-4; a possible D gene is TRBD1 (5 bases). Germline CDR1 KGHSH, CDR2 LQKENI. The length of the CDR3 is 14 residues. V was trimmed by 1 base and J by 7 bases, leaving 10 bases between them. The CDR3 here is CASSPQGIPEKLFF. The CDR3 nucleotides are TGTGCCAGCTCACCACAGGGGATCCCTGAAAAACTGTTTTTT.

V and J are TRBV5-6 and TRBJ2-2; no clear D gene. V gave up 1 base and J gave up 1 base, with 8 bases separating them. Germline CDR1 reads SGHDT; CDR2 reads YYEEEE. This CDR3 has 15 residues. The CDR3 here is CASSLYRQNTGELFF. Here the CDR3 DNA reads TGTGCCAGCAGCTTGTACAGACAGAACACCGGGGAGCTGTTTTTT.

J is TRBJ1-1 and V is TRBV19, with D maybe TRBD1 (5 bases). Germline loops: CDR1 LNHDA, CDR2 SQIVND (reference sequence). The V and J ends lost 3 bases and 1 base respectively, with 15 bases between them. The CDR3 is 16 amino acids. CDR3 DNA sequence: TGTGCCAGTAGTATTAGCAAGGGGTCGAGGAACACTGAAGCTTTCTTT. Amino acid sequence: CASSISKGSRNTEAFF. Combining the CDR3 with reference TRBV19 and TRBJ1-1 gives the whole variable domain DGGITQSPKYLFRKEGQNVTLSCEQNLNHDAMYWYRQDPGQGLRLIYYSQIVNDFQKGDIAEGYSVSREKKESFPLTVTSAQKNPTAFYLCASSISKGSRNTEAFFGQGTRLTVV.

CDR3 sequence reads: CSVGQGASSYEQYF. Here the CDR3 DNA reads TGCAGCGTTGGACAGGGGGCGAGCTCCTACGAGCAGTACTTC. The V call is TRBV29-1, the J call TRBJ2-7; TRBD1 matches 10 bases. The CDR3 extends over 14 amino acids. Trimming at V came to 4 bases and at J to 0 bases, leaving 3 bases not matched to a gene. Looked up from germline, CDR1 is SQVTM and CDR2 is ANQGSEA.

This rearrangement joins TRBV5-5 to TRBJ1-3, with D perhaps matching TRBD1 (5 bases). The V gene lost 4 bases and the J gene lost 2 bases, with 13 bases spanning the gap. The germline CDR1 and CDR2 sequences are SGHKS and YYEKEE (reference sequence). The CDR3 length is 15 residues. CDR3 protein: CASSGGTAPGNTIYF. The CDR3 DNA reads TGTGCCAGCAGCGGGGGGACTGCCCCTGGAAACACCATATATTTT.

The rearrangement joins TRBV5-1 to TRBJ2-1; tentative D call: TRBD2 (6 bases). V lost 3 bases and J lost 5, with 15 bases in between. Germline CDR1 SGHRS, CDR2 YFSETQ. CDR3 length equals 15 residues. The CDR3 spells CASSSGVGTHNEQFF. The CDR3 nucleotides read TGCGCCAGCAGCTCCGGCGTGGGGACTCACAATGAGCAGTTCTTC.

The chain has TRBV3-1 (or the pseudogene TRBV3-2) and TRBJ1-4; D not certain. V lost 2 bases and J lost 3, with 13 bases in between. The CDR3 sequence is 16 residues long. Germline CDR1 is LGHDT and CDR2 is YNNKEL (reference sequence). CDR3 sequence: CASSQSGMVSNEKLFF. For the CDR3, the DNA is TGTGCCAGCAGCCAATCGGGGATGGTTTCTAATGAAAAACTGTTTTTT.

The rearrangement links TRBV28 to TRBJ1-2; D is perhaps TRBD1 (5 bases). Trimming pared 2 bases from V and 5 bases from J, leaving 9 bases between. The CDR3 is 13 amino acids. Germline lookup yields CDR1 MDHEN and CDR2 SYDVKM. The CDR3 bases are TGTGCCAGCAGTTTAGTCAGGGAATATGGCTACACCTTC. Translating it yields CASSLVREYGYTF.

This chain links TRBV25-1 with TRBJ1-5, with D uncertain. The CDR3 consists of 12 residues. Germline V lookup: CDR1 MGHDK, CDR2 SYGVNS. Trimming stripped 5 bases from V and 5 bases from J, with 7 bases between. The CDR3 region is CASSTGYQPQHF. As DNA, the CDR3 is TGTGCCAGCAGTACGGGATATCAGCCCCAGCATTTT.

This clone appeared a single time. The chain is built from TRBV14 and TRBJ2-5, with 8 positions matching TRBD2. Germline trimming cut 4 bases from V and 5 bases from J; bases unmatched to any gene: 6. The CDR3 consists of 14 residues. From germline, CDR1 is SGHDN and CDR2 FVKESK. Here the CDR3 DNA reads TGTGCCAGCAGCCGGGCGGGGGGTAAGGAGACCCAGTACTTC. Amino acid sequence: CASSRAGGKETQYF.

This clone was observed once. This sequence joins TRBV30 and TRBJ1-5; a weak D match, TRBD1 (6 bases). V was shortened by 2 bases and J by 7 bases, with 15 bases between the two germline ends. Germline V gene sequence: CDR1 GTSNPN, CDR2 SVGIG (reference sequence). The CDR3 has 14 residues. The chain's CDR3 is CAWSNRGGSQPQHF. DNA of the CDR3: TGTGCCTGGAGTAATCGAGGGGGAAGCCAGCCCCAGCATTTT.

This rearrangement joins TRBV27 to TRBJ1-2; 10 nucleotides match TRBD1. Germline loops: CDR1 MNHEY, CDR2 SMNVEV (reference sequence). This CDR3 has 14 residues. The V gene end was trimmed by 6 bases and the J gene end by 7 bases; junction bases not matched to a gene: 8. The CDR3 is CASRQDRGLGGYTF. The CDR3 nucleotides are TGTGCCAGCAGGCAAGACAGGGGGCTTGGTGGCTACACCTTC.

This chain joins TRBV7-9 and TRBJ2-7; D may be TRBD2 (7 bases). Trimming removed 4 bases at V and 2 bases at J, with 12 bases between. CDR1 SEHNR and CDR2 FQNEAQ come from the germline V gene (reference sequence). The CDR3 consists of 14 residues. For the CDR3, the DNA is TGTGCCAGCAGCTGGGGGGGCGGAACCTACGAGCAGTACTTC. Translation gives CASSWGGGTYEQYF.

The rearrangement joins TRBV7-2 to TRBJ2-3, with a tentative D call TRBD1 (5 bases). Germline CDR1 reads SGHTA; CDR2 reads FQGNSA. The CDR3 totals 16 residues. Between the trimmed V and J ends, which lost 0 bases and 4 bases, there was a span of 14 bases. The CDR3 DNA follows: TGTGCCAGCAGCTTAGCTAGGGCAGGGCGCGCAGATACGCAGTATTTT. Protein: CASSLARAGRADTQYF.

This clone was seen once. CDR3 DNA sequence: TGTGCCAGCAGCCAAGAAGGGGCCTTCTATAATTCACCCCTCCACTTT. Amino acids: CASSQEGAFYNSPLHF. V and J are TRBV3-1 (or the pseudogene TRBV3-2) and TRBJ1-6, with D perhaps TRBD1 (5 bases). The germline V and J ends were trimmed by 0 bases and 3 bases, with 9 bases remaining between them. CDR1 LGHDT and CDR2 YNNKEL come from the germline V gene (reference sequence). This CDR3 spans 16 amino acids.

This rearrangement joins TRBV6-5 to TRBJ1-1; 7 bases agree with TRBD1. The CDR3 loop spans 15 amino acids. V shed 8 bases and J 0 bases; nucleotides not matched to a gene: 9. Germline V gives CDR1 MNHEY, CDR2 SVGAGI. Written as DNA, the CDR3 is TGTGCCAGCGGATCGACAGGGACCATGAACACTGAAGCTTTCTTT. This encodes CASGSTGTMNTEAFF.

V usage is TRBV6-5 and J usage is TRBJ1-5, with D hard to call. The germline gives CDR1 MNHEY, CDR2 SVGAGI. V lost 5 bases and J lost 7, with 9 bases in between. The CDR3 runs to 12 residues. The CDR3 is CASSPTGQPQHF. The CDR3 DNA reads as TGTGCCAGCAGTCCGACGGGGCAGCCCCAGCATTTT.

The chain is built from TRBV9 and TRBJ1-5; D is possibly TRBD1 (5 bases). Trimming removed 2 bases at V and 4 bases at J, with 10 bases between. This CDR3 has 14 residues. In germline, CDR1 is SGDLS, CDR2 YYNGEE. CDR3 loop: CASSVGLANQPQHF. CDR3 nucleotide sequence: TGTGCCAGCAGCGTGGGGCTCGCAAATCAGCCCCAGCATTTT.

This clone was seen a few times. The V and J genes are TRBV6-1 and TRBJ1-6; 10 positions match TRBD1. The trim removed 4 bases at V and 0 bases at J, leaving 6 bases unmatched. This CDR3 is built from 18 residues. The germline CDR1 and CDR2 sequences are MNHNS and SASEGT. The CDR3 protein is CASSGRGTGASYNSPLHF. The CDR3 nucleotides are TGTGCCAGCAGTGGACGCGGGACAGGGGCCTCCTATAATTCACCCCTCCACTTT.

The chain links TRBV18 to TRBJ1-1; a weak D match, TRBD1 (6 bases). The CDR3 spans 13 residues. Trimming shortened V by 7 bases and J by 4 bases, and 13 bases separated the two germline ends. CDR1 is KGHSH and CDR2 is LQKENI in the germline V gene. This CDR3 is CASLQGIFTEAFF. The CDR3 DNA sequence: TGTGCCAGCTTACAGGGTATATTCACTGAAGCTTTCTTT. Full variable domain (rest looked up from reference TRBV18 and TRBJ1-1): NAGVMQNPRHLVRRRGQEARLRCSPMKGHSHVYWYRQLPEEGLKFMVYLQKENIIDESGMPKERFSAEFPKEGPSILRIQQVVRGDSAAYFCASLQGIFTEAFFGQGTRLTVV.

This CDR3 is CASSLVGRGVTEAFF. The CDR3 DNA reads TGCGCCAGCAGCTTGGTTGGCAGGGGGGTTACTGAAGCTTTCTTT. J is TRBJ1-1 and V is TRBV5-1; 7 nucleotides line up with TRBD1. Germline V lookup: CDR1 SGHRS, CDR2 YFSETQ. The CDR3 is 15 residues long. V trimming: 0 bases; J trimming: 5 bases; junction bases outside the gene matches: 7.

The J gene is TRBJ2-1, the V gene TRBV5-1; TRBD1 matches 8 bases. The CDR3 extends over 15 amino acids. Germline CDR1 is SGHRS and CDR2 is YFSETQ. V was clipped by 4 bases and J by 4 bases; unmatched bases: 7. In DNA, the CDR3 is TGCGCCAGCAGCCAACAGGGGGTGGTTTACAATGAGCAGTTCTTC. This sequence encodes CASSQQGVVYNEQFF.

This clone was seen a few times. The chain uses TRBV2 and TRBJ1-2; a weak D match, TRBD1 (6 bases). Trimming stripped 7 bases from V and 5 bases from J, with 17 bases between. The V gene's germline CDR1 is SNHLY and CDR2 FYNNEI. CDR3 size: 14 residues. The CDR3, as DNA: TGTGCCAGCAAGATGGGGGCCGTGGGGTATGGCTACACCTTC. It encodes CASKMGAVGYGYTF.

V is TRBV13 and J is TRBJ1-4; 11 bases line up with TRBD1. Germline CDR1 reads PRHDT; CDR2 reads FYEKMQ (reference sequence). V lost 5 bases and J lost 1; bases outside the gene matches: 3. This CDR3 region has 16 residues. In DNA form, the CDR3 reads TGTGCCAGCAGCCGGGACAGGGGGGGAACTAATGAAAAACTGTTTTTT. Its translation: CASSRDRGGTNEKLFF.

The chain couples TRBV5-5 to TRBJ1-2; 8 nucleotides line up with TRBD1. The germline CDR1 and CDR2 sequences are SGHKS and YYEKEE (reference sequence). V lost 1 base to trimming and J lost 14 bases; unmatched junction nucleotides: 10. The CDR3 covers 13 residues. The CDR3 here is CASSLTGQGIYTF. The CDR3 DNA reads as TGTGCCAGCAGCTTGACAGGACAGGGAATTTATACCTTC.

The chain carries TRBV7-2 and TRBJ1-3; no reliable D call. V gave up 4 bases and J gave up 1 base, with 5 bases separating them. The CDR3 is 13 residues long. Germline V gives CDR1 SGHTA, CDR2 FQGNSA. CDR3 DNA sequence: TGTGCCAGCAGCTCCGTGTCTGGAAACACCATATATTTT. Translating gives CASSSVSGNTIYF.

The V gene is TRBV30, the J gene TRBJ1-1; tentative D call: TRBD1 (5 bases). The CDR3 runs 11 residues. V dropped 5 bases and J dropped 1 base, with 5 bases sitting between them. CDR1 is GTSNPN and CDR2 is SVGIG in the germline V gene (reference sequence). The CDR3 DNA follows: TGTGCCTGGCAGGGGAACACTGAAGCTTTCTTT. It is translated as CAWQGNTEAFF.